The clone carrying this T cell receptor (beta chain) was seen a few times. No antigen is known for it. Memory CD4+ T cells were sorted as CD4+CD45RO+CD25- cells. Germline CDR1 reads SGHRS; CDR2 reads YFSETQ. V dropped 4 bases and J dropped 6 bases, with 9 bases sitting between them. CDR3 size: 12 residues. Constant-region reverse primers amplified full-length variable regions, followed by semi-nested Nested Universal Primer A PCR. TCRdb reprocessed the 5' RACE reads via MiXCR and lists one record per CDR3 protein. The sample consists of tens of thousands of distinct CDR3 sequences, less than 25% of them appearing once. Whole-study results and caveats: Tumor-infiltrating Treg TCR alpha and beta sequences overlapped most with tumor naive CD4+ T cells, then blood naive.

This sequence joins TRBV5-1 and TRBJ2-3; D remains ambiguous. Sequencing was performed on memory CD4+ T cells sorted from blood. Sample subset: memory CD4+ T cells, CD4+CD45RO+CD25-. The receptor's source is a female donor with breast cancer. The CDR3 is CASSLHGDTQYF. CDR3 in DNA: TGCGCCAGCAGCCTACATGGGGATACGCAGTATTTT.